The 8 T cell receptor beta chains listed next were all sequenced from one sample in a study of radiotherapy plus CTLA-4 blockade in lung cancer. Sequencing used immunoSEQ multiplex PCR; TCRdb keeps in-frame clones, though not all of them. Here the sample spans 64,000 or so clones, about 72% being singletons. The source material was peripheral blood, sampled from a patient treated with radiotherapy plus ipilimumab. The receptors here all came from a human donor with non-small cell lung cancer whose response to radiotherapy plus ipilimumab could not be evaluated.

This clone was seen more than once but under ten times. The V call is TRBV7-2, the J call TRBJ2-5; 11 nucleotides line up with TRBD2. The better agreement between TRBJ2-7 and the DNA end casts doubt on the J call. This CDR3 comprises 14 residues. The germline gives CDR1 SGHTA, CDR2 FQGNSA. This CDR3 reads CASRHSGGAYEQYF. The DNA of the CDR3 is TGTGCCAGCAGGCATAGCGGGGGGGCTTACGAGCAGTACTTC.

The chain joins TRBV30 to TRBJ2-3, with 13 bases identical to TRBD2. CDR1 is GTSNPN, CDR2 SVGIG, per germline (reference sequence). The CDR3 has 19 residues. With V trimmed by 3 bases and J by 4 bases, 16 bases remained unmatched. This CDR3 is CAWSGLFRLAGGLPDTQYF. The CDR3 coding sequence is TGTGCCTGGAGCGGTCTTTTTAGACTAGCGGGGGGCTTGCCAGATACGCAGTATTTT.

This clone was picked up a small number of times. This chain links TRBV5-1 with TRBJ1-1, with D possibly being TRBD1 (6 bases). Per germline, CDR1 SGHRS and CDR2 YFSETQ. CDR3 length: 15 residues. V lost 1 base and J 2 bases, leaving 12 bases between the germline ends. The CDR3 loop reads CASSLIGGLNTEAFF. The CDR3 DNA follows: TGCGCCAGCAGCTTGATCGGGGGGCTAAACACTGAAGCTTTCTTT.

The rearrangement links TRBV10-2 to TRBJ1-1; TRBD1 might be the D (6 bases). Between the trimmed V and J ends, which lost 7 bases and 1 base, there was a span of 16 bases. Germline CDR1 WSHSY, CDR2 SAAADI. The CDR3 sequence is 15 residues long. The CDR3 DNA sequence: TGCGCCAGCACCTCACAATACAGGGAGAACACTGAAGCTTTCTTT. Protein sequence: CASTSQYRENTEAFF.

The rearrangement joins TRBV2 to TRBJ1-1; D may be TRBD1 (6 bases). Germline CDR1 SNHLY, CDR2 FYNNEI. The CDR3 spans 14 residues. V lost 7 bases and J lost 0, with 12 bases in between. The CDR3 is CASKRGGMNTEAFF. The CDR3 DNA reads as TGTGCCAGCAAAAGGGGGGGCATGAACACTGAAGCTTTCTTT.

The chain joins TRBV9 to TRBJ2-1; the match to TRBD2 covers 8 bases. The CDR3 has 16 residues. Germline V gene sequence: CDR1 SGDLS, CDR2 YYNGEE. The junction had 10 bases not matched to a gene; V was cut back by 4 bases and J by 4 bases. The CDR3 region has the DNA TGTGCCAGCAGCCTCCCGGGGGGGGAGAAGTACAATGAGCAGTTCTTC. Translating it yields CASSLPGGEKYNEQFF.

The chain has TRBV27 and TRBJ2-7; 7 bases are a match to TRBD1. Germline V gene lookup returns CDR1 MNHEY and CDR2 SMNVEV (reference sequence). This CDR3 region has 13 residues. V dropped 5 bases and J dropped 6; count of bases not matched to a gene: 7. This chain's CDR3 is CASSATAGGEQYF. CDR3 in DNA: TGTGCCAGCAGTGCCACCGCAGGGGGCGAGCAGTACTTC.

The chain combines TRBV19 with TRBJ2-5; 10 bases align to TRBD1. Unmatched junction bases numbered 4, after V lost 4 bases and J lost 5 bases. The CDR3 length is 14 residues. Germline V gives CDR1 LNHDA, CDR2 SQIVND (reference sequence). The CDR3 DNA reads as TGTGCCAGTAGTACGCTGACAGGGGGCGAGACCCAGTACTTC. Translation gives CASSTLTGGETQYF.